This TCR beta chain is drawn from a study of blood T cells in healthy people across ages (dated by TCRdb to 2014 to 2015). At the level of the whole study: In model experiments, roughly one uniquely barcoded TCR beta cDNA molecule per two T cells was captured by template switching. To track age-related changes in TCR beta repertoire diversity, the study relied on deep sequencing normalized with unique cDNA molecular identifiers. The donors were split into four age groups: young (average about 15 years), middle-aged (39), aged (more than 60) and long-lived (roughly 77). To avoid experimental bias, donors of different ages were spread randomly across the sequencing lanes. Two additional independent replicas of 1 million unique cDNA reads from the same blood draw were analyzed for two donors (one aged 18 to 29 and one aged 80 or older). What the work shows at the level of the full study, not this receptor alone: Compared with the aged group, the long-lived group had more naive CD4+ T cells, fewer expanded clones and increased TCR diversity, a pattern suggesting age selection. The percentage of naive T cells measured by flow cytometry correlated strongly with observed TCR beta diversity. Estimates of total diversity from one million sequenced T cells were regarded as lower bounds and underestimates. As age increased, observed TCR beta diversity per million T cells dropped in a roughly linear way, and a significant reduction was already evident by age about 40. Bulk unsorted PBMC profiling prevented conclusive comparison of naive and antigen-experienced compartments. Because donor CMV infection status was unknown, age-related changes in expanded clonotypes were potentially confounded.

The method was 5' RACE. The sequencer listed for this sample is Illumina HiSeq 2500. A second PCR of roughly 7 to 11 cycles was performed with a sample-barcoded 5' primer and a J-beta primer mix. Each TCR beta cDNA molecule received a unique molecular identifier from a template-switch 5' adaptor carrying 12 random nucleotides. Each sample yielded at least 3 million CDR3-containing paired-end reads. The Mint cDNA synthesis kit, primed by a TRBC-specific oligonucleotide, was used to synthesize first-strand cDNA from all RNA. After uracil-DNA glycosylase treatment, a first 18-cycle PCR used universal primers M1SS and BC2_uni_R on all cDNA. The authors' pipeline ran thus. For normalization, 1 million high-quality reads, each with a distinct molecular identifier, were randomly selected from each sample. Instead of being binned into consensus sequences, reads with shared molecular identifiers were discarded. CDR3 identification, clonotype clustering and error correction used MiTCR with a Q25 quality threshold and the strictest error-elimination algorithm. A nonparametric unseen species model using Euler transformation provided a lower-bound estimate of total TCR beta diversity. TCRdb trimmed public reads at Q25 via fastp, called clones via MiXCR and kept in-frame beta chains. Each CDR3 protein gets just one entry, which takes the most common genes and DNA from the rows behind it. TCRdb's processing, not the study's, gives the V and J calls here. The sample yields 1.2 million to 1.5 million distinct CDR3 sequences; 35% to 45% were counted once. The ten largest clones represent approximately 7.9% of the sample.

In regard to this clonotype: Its antigen is still unknown. No base quality values were provided; no much bigger clone lies one nucleotide off.

CDR1 SGHTA and CDR2 FQGTGA were looked up in the germline V gene. The CDR3 covers 15 residues, taking in both the cysteine and the phenylalanine. The entry retains the CDR3 DNA only, 45 bases that are in frame from base 1. The trim is 4 bases for V and 4 bases for J, with a gap of 16 bases between the germline ends. The roughly 39 donors, aged 6 to 90 years, were systemically healthy Caucasian individuals from Russia. Each donor gave 8.5 to 10 milliliters of peripheral blood, collected into EDTA-treated Vacutainer tubes. Ficoll-Paque density-gradient centrifugation was used to isolate PBMCs, with at least 7 million per sample. Trizol reagent was used to extract total RNA from PBMCs, with at least 5.5 micrograms per sample. Naive CD45RAhigh/CD27high T cell percentages were measured by flow cytometry on a PBMC aliquot from every donor.

In this chain, TRBV7-3 is recombined with TRBJ1-1, and perhaps TRBD1 as D gene, on 6 matching bases. Input material: blood. The receptor was derived from a woman between 18 and 29 years old in good health. The CDR3 protein: CASSSQGRGTTEAFF. The bases are TGTGCCAGCAGCTCACAGGGTCGAGGGACCACTGAAGCTTTCTTT.